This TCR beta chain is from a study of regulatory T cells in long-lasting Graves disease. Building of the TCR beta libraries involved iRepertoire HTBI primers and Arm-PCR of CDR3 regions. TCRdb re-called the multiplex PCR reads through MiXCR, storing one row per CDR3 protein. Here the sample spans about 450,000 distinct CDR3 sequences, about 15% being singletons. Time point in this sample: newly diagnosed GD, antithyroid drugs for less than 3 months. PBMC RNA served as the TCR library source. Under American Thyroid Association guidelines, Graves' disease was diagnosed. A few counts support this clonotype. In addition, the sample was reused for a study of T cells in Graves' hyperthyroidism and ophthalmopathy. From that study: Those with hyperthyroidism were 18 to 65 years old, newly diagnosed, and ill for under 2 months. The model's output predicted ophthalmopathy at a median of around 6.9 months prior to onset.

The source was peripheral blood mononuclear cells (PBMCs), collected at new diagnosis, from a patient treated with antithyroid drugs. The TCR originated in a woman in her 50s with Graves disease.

CDR3 DNA: TGTGCCAGCAGCCCCCGAGCGGGACCCTACAATGAGCAGTTCTTC. Its protein is CASSPRAGPYNEQFF. The V call is TRBV5-6, the J call TRBJ2-1; 7 bases line up with TRBD2. The germline gives CDR1 SGHDT, CDR2 YYEEEE. The CDR3 has 15 amino acids. V was pared by 4 bases and J by 2 bases, with 6 bases of the junction left unmatched.